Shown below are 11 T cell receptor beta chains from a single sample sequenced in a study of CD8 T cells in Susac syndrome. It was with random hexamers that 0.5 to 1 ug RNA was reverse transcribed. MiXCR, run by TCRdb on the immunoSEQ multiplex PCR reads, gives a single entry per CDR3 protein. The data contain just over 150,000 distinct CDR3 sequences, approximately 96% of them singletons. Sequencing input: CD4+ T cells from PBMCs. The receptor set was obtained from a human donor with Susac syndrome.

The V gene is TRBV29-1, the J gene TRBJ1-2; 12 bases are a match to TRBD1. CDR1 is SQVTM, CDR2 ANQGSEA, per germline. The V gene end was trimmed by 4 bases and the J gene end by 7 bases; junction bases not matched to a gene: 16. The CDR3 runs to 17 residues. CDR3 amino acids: CSVAGGTGGLGRGGYTF. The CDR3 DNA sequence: TGCAGCGTTGCTGGGGGGACAGGGGGCCTCGGTAGGGGTGGCTACACCTTC.

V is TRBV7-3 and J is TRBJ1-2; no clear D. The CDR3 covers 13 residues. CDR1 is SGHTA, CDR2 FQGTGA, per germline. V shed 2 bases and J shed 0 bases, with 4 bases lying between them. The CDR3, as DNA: TGTGCCAGCAGCTTAGACGCTAACTATGGCTACACCTTC. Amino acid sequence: CASSLDANYGYTF. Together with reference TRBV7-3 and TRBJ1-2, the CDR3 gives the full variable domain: GAGVSQTPSNKVTEKGKYVELRCDPISGHTALYWYRQSLGQGPEFLIYFQGTGAADDSGLPNDRFFAVRPEGSVSTLKIQRTERGDSAVYLCASSLDANYGYTFGSGTRLTVV.

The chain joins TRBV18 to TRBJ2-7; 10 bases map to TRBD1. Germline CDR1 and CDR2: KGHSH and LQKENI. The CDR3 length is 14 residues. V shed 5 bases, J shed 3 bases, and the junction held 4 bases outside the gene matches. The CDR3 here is CASSDRTGGYEQYF. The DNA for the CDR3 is TGTGCCAGCTCAGATCGGACAGGGGGCTACGAGCAGTACTTC.

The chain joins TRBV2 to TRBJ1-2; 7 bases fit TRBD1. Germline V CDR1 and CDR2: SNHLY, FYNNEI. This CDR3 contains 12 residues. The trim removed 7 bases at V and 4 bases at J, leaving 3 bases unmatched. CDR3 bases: TGTGCCAGCAACAGGGGCACCTATGGCTACACCTTC. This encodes CASNRGTYGYTF. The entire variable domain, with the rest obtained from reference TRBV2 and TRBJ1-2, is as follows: EPEVTQTPSHQVTQMGQEVILRCVPISNHLYFYWYRQILGQKVEFLVSFYNNEISEKSEIFDDQFSVERPDGSNFTLKIRSTKLEDSAMYFCASNRGTYGYTFGSGTRLTVV.

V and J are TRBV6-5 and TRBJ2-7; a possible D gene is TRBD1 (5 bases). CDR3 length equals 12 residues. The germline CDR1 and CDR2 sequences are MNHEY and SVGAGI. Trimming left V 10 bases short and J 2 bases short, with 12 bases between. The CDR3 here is CATRQYPYEQYF. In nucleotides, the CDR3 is TGTGCCACCAGACAGTATCCCTACGAGCAGTACTTC.

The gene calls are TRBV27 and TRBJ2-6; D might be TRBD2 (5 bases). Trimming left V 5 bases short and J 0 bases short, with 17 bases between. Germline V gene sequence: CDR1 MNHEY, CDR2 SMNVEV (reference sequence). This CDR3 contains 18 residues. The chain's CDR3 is CASSPGSLLASGANVLTF. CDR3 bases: TGTGCCAGCAGTCCGGGGTCCCTCCTAGCCTCTGGGGCCAACGTCCTGACTTTC. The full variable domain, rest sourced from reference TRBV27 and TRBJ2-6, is EAQVTQNPRYLITVTGKKLTVTCSQNMNHEYMSWYRQDPGLGLRQIYYSMNVEVTDKGDVPEGYKVSRKEKRNFPLILESPSPNQTSLYFCASSPGSLLASGANVLTFGAGSRLTVL.

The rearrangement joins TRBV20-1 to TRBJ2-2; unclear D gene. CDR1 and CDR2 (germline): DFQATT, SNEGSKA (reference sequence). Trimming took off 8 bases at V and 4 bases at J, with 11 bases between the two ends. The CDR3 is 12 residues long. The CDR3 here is CSTYRSTGELFF. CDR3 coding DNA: TGCAGTACGTATCGGTCCACCGGGGAGCTGTTTTTT.

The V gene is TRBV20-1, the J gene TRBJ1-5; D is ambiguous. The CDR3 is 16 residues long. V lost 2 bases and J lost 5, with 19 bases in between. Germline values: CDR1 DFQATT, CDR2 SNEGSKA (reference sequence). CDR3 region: CSARLTSGEVYQPQHF. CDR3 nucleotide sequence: TGCAGTGCTAGACTCACGAGTGGGGAAGTCTATCAGCCCCAGCATTTT.

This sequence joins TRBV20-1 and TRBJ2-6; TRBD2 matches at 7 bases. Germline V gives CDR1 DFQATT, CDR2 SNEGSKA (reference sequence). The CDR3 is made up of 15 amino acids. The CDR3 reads CSGTNGGAGANVLTF. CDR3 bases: TGCAGCGGGACGAATGGGGGGGCTGGGGCCAACGTCCTGACTTTC.

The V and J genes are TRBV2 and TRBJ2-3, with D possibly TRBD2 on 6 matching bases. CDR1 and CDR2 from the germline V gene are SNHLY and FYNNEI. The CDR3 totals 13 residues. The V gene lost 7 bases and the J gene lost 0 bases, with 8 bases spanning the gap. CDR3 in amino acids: CASNRGSTDTQYF. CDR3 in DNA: TGTGCCAGCAACCGGGGGAGCACAGATACGCAGTATTTT.

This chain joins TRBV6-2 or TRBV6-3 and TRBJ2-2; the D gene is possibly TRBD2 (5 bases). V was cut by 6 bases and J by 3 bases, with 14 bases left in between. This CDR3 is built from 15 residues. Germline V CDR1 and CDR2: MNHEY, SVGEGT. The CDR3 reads CASRTHAEDTGELFF. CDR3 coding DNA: TGTGCCAGCAGGACTCATGCGGAGGACACCGGGGAGCTGTTTTTT.